This T cell receptor beta chain originates from a study of CD8 T cells in ankylosing spondylitis (TCRdb year 2017). Notes on the research overall: The study set out to find disease-linked TCR variants by profiling T cell receptor beta repertoires in ankylosing spondylitis patients and healthy donors. The whole study cohort included over 85 healthy donors and 20 to 30 ankylosing spondylitis patients. Samples of peripheral blood were taken, and for ankylosing spondylitis patients, synovial fluid was collected as well. Overall study outcomes, separate from this receptor: In peripheral blood, the disease-linked clones were found at relatively low frequencies and had a CD8+ phenotype. A TCR beta motif made up of several highly homologous amino acid variants appeared to be characteristic of blood from ankylosing spondylitis patients. The disease-linked clones were reported to be significantly enriched in matched synovial fluid samples from ankylosing spondylitis patients. Some motif variants had previously been reported in the synovial fluid and blood of reactive arthritis patients, which suggests shared mechanisms of disease initiation.

This clonotype was seen ten or more times. Which antigen it targets is not known. The input lacks base qualities; no much larger clone sits a single base away. The germline ends are 21 bases apart after V is trimmed by 7 bases and J by 2 bases. CDR1 and CDR2 were assigned from the germline V gene as MNHNS and SASEGT. The CDR3 starts with the cysteine, ends with the phenylalanine, and has 16 residues. The DNA shown is the 48-base CDR3, in frame from base 1. Sequencing was carried out with an Illumina HiSeq 2500. TCR beta libraries were prepared by quantitative 5'-RACE with molecular barcodes. Processing in the source paper ran as follows. A new computational method based on a probabilistic model of VDJ rearrangement was used to identify disease-linked TCR variants. TCRdb ran its own pipeline on the public reads, namely fastp trimming at Q25 and MiXCR clone calling, and kept in-frame beta chains. Under each unique CDR3 protein, matching rows form one entry showing the most common genes and DNA. These V and J calls derive from TCRdb rather than the authors' analysis. The sample table holds about 130,000 distinct CDR3 sequences, of which about 7% were seen once. 9.5% to 15% of the sample is taken by the ten largest.

The clonotype was recovered from a female donor with ankylosing spondylitis or in good health (not recorded which). The receptor chain draws on TRBV6-1 and TRBJ2-7, and perhaps TRBD1 as D gene, on 6 matching bases. Sequencing input: blood, either unsorted or a sorted T cell fraction (not recorded which). The CDR3 protein is CASTKAGQGIAYEQYF. The sequenced DNA: TGTGCCAGCACCAAAGCCGGGCAGGGGATCGCCTACGAGCAGTACTTC.